Below are 3 T cell receptor beta chains sequenced from a single sample in a study of shared clonotypes between healthy human individuals. Clones were read by immunoSEQ multiplex PCR, and TCRdb kept only the in-frame ones, dropping some. Among more than 900,000 clones, approximately 78% were seen once, and the ten largest hold more than 0.55%. Sequenced: memory CD4+ T cells from PBMCs. The subset: CD45RA-negative fraction. Receptors were obtained from a man aged 18 to 30 in good health. Some clones in this sample may be carry-over from other donors' samples.

The genes are TRBV6-1 and TRBJ1-4; no clear D. This CDR3 has 11 amino acids. Germline V gene sequence: CDR1 MNHNS, CDR2 SASEGT. Trimming shortened V by 6 bases and J by 7 bases, and 6 bases separated the two germline ends. The CDR3 coding sequence is TGTGCCAGCAGGAAAGCTGAAAAACTGTTTTTT. Protein sequence: CASRKAEKLFF.

J is TRBJ2-7 and V is TRBV28; possibly TRBD1 or TRBD2 for D (6 bases each). The CDR3 runs to 13 residues. Germline V gene lookup returns CDR1 MDHEN and CDR2 SYDVKM. Trimming shortened V by 8 bases and J by 5 bases, and 16 bases separated the two germline ends. CDR3 residues: CASLLEGDDEQYF. CDR3 DNA sequence: TGTGCCAGCCTTTTGGAGGGGGACGACGAGCAGTACTTC.

The rearrangement joins TRBV11-1 to TRBJ2-1; 8 bases map to TRBD2. Germline trimming cut 11 bases from V and 5 bases from J; bases unmatched to any gene: 8. CDR1 and CDR2 from the germline V gene are SGHAT and FQDESV (reference sequence). There are 13 residues in the CDR3. CDR3 sequence (DNA): TGTGCCTCGGGAGGGGGGGCCGACAATGAGCAGTTCTTC. It encodes CASGGGADNEQFF.